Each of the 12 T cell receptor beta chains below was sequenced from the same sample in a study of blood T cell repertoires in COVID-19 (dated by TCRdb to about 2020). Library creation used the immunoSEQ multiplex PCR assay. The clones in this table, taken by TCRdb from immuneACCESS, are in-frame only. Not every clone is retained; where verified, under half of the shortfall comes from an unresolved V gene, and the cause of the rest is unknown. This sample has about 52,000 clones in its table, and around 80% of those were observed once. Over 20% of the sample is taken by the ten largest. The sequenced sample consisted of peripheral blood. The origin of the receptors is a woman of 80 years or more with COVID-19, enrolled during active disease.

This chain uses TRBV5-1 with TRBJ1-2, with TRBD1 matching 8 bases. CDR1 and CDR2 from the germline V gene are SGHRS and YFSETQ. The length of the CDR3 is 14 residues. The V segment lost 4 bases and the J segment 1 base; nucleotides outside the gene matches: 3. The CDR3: CASSPGQGNYGYTF. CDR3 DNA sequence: TGCGCCAGCAGCCCCGGACAGGGTAACTATGGCTACACCTTC.

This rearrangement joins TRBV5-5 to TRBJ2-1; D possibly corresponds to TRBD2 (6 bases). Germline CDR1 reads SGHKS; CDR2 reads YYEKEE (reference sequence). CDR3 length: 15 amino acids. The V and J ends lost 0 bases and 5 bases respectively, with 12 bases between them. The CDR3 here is CASSLVGLPDNEQFF. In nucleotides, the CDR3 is TGTGCCAGCAGCTTGGTAGGACTACCTGACAATGAGCAGTTCTTC.

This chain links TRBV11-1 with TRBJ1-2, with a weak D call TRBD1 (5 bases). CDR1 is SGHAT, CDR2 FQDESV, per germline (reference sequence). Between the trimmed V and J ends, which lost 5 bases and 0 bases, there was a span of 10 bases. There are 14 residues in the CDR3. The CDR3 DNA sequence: TGTGCCAGCAGCGGTAGACAGTCTAACTATGGCTACACCTTC. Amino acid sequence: CASSGRQSNYGYTF.

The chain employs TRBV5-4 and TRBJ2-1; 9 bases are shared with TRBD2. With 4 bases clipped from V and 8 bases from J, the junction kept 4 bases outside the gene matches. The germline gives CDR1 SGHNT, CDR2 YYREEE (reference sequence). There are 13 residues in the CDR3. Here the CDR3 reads CASSPAGGHEQFF. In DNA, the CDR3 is TGTGCCAGCAGCCCGGCGGGGGGGCATGAGCAGTTCTTC.

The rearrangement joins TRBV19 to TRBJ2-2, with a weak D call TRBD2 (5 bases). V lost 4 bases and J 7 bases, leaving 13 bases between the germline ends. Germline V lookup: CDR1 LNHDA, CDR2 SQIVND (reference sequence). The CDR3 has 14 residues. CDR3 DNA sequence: TGTGCCAGTAGTACCCTGGGTGGAGGCGGGGAGCTGTTTTTT. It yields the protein CASSTLGGGGELFF.

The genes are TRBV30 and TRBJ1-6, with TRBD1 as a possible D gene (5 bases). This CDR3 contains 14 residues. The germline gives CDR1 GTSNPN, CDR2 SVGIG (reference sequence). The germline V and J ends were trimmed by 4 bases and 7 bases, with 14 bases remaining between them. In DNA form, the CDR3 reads TGTGCCTGGAACCCCGGCAGGGCGAATTCACCCCTCCACTTT. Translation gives CAWNPGRANSPLHF.

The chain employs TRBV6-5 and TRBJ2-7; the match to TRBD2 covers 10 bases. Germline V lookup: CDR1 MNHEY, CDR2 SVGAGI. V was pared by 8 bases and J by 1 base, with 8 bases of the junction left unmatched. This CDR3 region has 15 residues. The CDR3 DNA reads TGTGCCAGCGGTCCGCGACTAGCGGGTTCCTACGAGCAGTACTTC. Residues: CASGPRLAGSYEQYF.

The CDR3, as DNA: TGTGCCAGCAGTCCCCCGACGGAGGTCAAGGAGACCCAGTACTTC. It encodes CASSPPTEVKETQYF. V usage is TRBV28 and J usage is TRBJ2-5; maybe TRBD2 (5 bases). The CDR3 runs to 15 residues. CDR1 MDHEN and CDR2 SYDVKM come from the germline V gene. The germline V and J ends were trimmed by 5 bases and 5 bases, with 18 bases remaining between them. The whole variable domain, remainder taken from reference TRBV28 and TRBJ2-5, is DVKVTQSSRYLVKRTGEKVFLECVQDMDHENMFWYRQDPGLGLRLIYFSYDVKMKEKGDIPEGYSVSREKKERFSLILESASTNQTSMYLCASSPPTEVKETQYFGPGTRLLVL.

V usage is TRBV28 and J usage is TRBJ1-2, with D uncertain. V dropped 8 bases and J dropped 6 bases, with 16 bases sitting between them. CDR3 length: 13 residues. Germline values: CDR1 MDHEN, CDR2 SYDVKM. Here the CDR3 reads CASGTGGIDGYTF. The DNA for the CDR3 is TGTGCCAGCGGAACGGGAGGGATCGATGGCTACACCTTC.

This chain's CDR3 is CASSQDWGELKHTEAFF. The DNA for the CDR3 is TGTGCCAGCAGCCAAGATTGGGGGGAGCTTAAGCACACTGAAGCTTTCTTT. This chain uses TRBV3-1 (or the pseudogene TRBV3-2) with TRBJ1-1; tentative D call: TRBD1 (5 bases). The CDR3 contains 17 residues. CDR1 is LGHDT and CDR2 is YNNKEL in the germline V gene (reference sequence). V shed 0 bases and J shed 3 bases, with 17 bases lying between them.

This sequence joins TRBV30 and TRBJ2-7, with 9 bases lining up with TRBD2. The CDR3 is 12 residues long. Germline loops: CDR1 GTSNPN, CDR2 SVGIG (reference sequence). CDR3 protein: CASTSGPYEQYF. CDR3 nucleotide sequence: TGTGCATCGACTAGCGGTCCTTACGAGCAGTACTTC.

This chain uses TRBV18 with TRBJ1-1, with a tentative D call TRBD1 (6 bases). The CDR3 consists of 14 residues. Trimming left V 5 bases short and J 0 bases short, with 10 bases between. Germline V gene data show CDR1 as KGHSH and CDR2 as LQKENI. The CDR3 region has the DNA TGTGCCAGCTCAGTCAGGGACATGAACACTGAAGCTTTCTTT. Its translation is CASSVRDMNTEAFF.